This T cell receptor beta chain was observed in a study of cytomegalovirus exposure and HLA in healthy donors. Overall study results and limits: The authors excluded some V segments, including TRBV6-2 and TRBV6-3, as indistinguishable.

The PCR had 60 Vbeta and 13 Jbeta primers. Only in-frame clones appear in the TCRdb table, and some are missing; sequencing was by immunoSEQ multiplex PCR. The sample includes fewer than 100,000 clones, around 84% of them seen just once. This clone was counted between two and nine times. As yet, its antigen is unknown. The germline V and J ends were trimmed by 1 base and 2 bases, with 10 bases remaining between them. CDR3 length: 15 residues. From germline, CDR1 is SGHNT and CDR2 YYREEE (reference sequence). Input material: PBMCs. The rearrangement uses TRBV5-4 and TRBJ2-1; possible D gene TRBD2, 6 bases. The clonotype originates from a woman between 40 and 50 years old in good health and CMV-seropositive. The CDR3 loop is CASSLWRGPYNEQFF. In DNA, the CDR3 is TGTGCCAGCAGCTTGTGGAGGGGCCCCTACAATGAGCAGTTCTTC. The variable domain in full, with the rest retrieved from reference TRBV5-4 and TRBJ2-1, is ETGVTQSPTHLIKTRGQQVTLRCSSQSGHNTVSWYQQALGQGPQFIFQYYREEENGRGNFPPRFSGLQFPNYSSELNVNALELDDSALYLCASSLWRGPYNEQFFGPGTRLTVL.